The next 9 T cell receptor beta chains were all read from a single sample in a study of TIL therapy for anti-PD-1-resistant metastatic lung cancer. Time point in this sample: pre-treatment sample, taken before nivolumab and TIL therapy. The immunoSEQ assay was v3. Sequencing used immunoSEQ multiplex PCR; TCRdb keeps in-frame clones, though not all of them. Here the sample spans 20,000 to 25,000 clones, about 78% being singletons. The material was blood, obtained at baseline. The receptor source for this set is a person between 30 and 79 years old with non-small cell lung cancer.

This chain connects TRBV7-2 to TRBJ2-7; D possibly corresponds to TRBD1 (6 bases). Germline V gene sequence: CDR1 SGHTA, CDR2 FQGNSA. This CDR3 has 17 residues. The V gene lost 1 base and the J gene lost 0 bases, with 16 bases spanning the gap. CDR3 sequence reads: CASSLGAWGPSSYEQYF. The CDR3 DNA is TGTGCCAGCAGCTTAGGAGCCTGGGGGCCTAGCTCCTACGAGCAGTACTTC.

The chain is built from TRBV7-2 and TRBJ2-3, with a tentative D call TRBD1 (5 bases). V was cut by 4 bases and J by 2 bases, with 25 bases left in between. The CDR3 sequence is 19 residues long. From germline, CDR1 is SGHTA and CDR2 FQGNSA. Here the CDR3 DNA reads TGTGCCAGCAGCTCAGGGTCAGGCCCGTCCCGGGTTTACACAGATACGCAGTATTTT. Encoded protein: CASSSGSGPSRVYTDTQYF.

V is TRBV9 and J is TRBJ1-2; TRBD1 aligns across 9 bases. Germline trimming cut 3 bases from V and 1 base from J; bases unmatched to any gene: 4. Germline values: CDR1 SGDLS, CDR2 YYNGEE. CDR3 length: 15 residues. CDR3 sequence (DNA): TGTGCCAGCAGCGCGACAGGGGGAAGTAACTATGGCTACACCTTC. Amino acid sequence: CASSATGGSNYGYTF.

This rearrangement joins TRBV11-2 to TRBJ2-7; 10 bases are a match to TRBD2. Trimming removed 5 bases from V and 6 bases from J; junction bases left unmatched: 7. CDR1 and CDR2 (germline): SGHAT, FQNNGV. The CDR3 sequence is 14 residues long. CDR3 sequence reads: CASSAPGLALEQYF. In DNA form, the CDR3 reads TGTGCCAGCAGCGCACCGGGACTAGCGCTCGAGCAGTACTTC.

J is TRBJ2-5 and V is TRBV19; 8 nucleotides agree with TRBD1. The J call is doubtful: the DNA matches TRBJ2-7 better. Germline V lookup: CDR1 LNHDA, CDR2 SQIVND (reference sequence). This CDR3 has 16 amino acids. CDR3 region: CASYSSGQDDSYEQYF. The CDR3 DNA reads TGTGCCAGTTACTCATCGGGACAGGATGACTCCTACGAGCAGTACTTC.

The rearrangement uses TRBV6-6 and TRBJ2-3; TRBD2 is a possible D gene (5 bases). Germline CDR1 is MNHNY and CDR2 is SVGAGI (reference sequence). Trimming took off 6 bases at V and 1 base at J, with 8 bases between the two ends. CDR3 length: 13 residues. Here the CDR3 reads CASSPRGTDTQYF. For the CDR3, the DNA is TGTGCCAGCAGCCCGCGGGGCACAGATACGCAGTATTTT.

This chain uses TRBV9 with TRBJ2-5; 7 bases fit TRBD1. The closer fit of TRBJ2-7 to the DNA end suggests the J call may be wrong. The germline V gene encodes CDR1 SGDLS and CDR2 YYNGEE. This CDR3 is built from 15 residues. The CDR3 loop reads CASSVADRVEYEQYF. CDR3 in DNA: TGTGCCAGCAGCGTAGCCGACAGGGTGGAGTACGAGCAGTACTTC.

The DNA of the CDR3 is TGTGCCAGCAGCCCGACAGCGGCGGGAGTAAACACCGGGGAGCTGTTTTTT. Translated, it gives CASSPTAAGVNTGELFF. The chain couples TRBV4-2 to TRBJ2-2; TRBD2 matches 7 bases. Germline V gene lookup returns CDR1 LGHNA and CDR2 YNFKEQ. This CDR3 has 17 amino acids. V dropped 4 bases and J dropped 2; count of bases not matched to a gene: 10.

This rearrangement joins TRBV19 to TRBJ2-3; 10 positions agree with TRBD2. The CDR3 runs 17 residues. J was trimmed by 5 bases and V by 0 bases; bases with no gene match: 8. The germline V gene encodes CDR1 LNHDA and CDR2 SQIVND (reference sequence). This CDR3 is CASSIEILAGAGDTQYF. The CDR3 DNA follows: TGTGCCAGTAGTATAGAAATCCTAGCGGGGGCTGGAGATACGCAGTATTTT.